The source of this T cell receptor beta chain is a study of cytomegalovirus exposure and HLA in healthy donors. Study in general: From some 180 million T cells, an earlier analysis saw approximately 120 million unique TCR beta sequences.

The V gene lost 5 bases and the J gene lost 0 bases, with 7 bases spanning the gap. The length of the CDR3 is 13 residues. Looked up from germline, CDR1 is SGHAT and CDR2 is FQDESV (reference sequence). The PCR made use of 60 Vbeta and 13 Jbeta primers. TCRdb's table, derived via immunoSEQ multiplex PCR, lists solely in-frame clones and lacks some. The sample includes roughly 99,000 clones, around 80% of them seen just once. This clonotype was obtained from a male donor in good health and CMV-seropositive. The sequencing sample was made of PBMCs. The V and J genes are TRBV11-1 and TRBJ2-5; TRBD2 might be the D (6 bases). This chain's CDR3 is CASSGGYQETQYF. In DNA, the CDR3 is TGTGCCAGCAGCGGGGGGTACCAAGAGACCCAGTACTTC.